This T cell receptor (beta chain) is from a study of early T cells in non-severe SARS-CoV-2 infection. This clonotype was seen only a few times. TCRdb independently ran MiXCR on the 5' RACE reads; one entry per CDR3 protein. The sample records approximately 70,000 distinct CDR3 sequences, less than 15% being singletons. The CDR3 spans 17 residues. The J segment lost 2 bases and the V segment lost 3 bases, leaving 6 bases of the junction unmatched. CDR1 is SGHNT and CDR2 is YYREEE in the germline V gene (reference sequence). The chain couples TRBV5-4 to TRBJ2-5, with 14 bases lining up with TRBD2. Sequencing used whole blood. This sequence was found in an adult who was a healthcare worker with PCR-confirmed SARS-CoV-2 infection or an uninfected control (not recorded which). The CDR3 coding sequence is TGTGCCAGCAGCTCCGGACTAGCGGGAGGAGGGCAAGAGACCCAGTACTTC. It specifies CASSSGLAGGGQETQYF. Together with reference TRBV5-4 and TRBJ2-5, the CDR3 gives the full variable domain: ETGVTQSPTHLIKTRGQQVTLRCSSQSGHNTVSWYQQALGQGPQFIFQYYREEENGRGNFPPRFSGLQFPNYSSELNVNALELDDSALYLCASSSGLAGGGQETQYFGPGTRLLVL.